A selection of T cell receptor beta chains follows, all from one sample in a study of blood T cell repertoires in COVID-19. Only in-frame clones appear in the TCRdb table, and some are missing; sequencing was by immunoSEQ multiplex PCR. The sample consists of roughly 100,000 clones, 80% to 95% of them appearing once. The sample comprised peripheral blood. Source of these receptors: a man aged 50 to 60 with active COVID-19. The CDR3 runs from the conserved cysteine through the conserved F or W. D genes are given only for firm matches. Expanded clones get a size class; other rows say once, few or many, or leave the size out.

>TRBJ2-1|TRBV5-1|TRBD2|few
CASSPQSGTLGNEQFF
TGCGCCAGCAGCCCCCAAAGCGGGACTTTGGGGAATGAGCAGTTCTTC
>TRBJ1-1|TRBV9|-|-
CASSASGTEAFF
TGTGCCAGCAGCGCGTCCGGGACAGAAGCTTTCTTT
>TRBJ1-2|TRBV6-5|TRBD1|-
CASSYSGQKDNYGYTF
TGTGCCAGCAGTTACTCGGGACAGAAGGATAACTATGGCTACACCTTC
>TRBJ2-5|TRBV5-1|-|-
CASSPVQETQYF
TGCGCCAGCAGTCCTGTCCAAGAGACCCAGTACTTC
>TRBJ1-1|TRBV30|-|-
CAWKGDLRGTEAFF
TGTGCCTGGAAAGGGGACCTCAGGGGCACTGAAGCTTTCTTT
>TRBJ2-3|TRBV6-6|-|-
CASSQATDTQYF
TGTGCCAGCAGTCAAGCCACAGATACGCAGTATTTT
>TRBJ2-7|TRBV5-1|TRBD1|few
CASSPSTGGSYEQYF
TGCGCCAGCAGCCCCTCGACAGGGGGCTCCTACGAGCAGTACTTC
>TRBJ2-1|TRBV19|TRBD2|-
CATRLASYNEQFF
TGTGCCACAAGACTAGCCTCCTACAATGAGCAGTTCTTC
>TRBJ2-3|TRBV5-1|TRBD2|-
CASSLEGVAGADTQYF
TGCGCCAGCAGCTTGGAGGGAGTAGCGGGAGCAGATACGCAGTATTTT
>TRBJ2-5|TRBV28|TRBD1|-
CASSSTGGRETQYF
TGTGCCAGCAGTTCCACAGGGGGCAGGGAGACCCAGTACTTC
>TRBJ2-1|TRBV6-5|TRBD1|-
CASSLGTGAQFF
TGTGCCAGCAGTTTGGGGACAGGGGCCCAGTTCTTC
>TRBJ2-1|TRBV2|-|-
CAVRPETTLYNEQFF
TGTGCCGTCCGGCCAGAGACTACCCTCTACAATGAGCAGTTCTTC
>TRBJ2-3|TRBV15|TRBD2|-
CATSTRAGGTDTQYF
TGTGCCACCAGCACACGGGCGGGGGGCACAGATACGCAGTATTTT
>TRBJ2-1|TRBV28|-|-
CASSSPVNEQFF
TGTGCCAGCAGTTCCCCTGTCAATGAGCAGTTCTTC
>TRBJ2-1|TRBV25-1|-|once
CASESWSSYNEQFF
TGTGCCAGCGAAAGCTGGAGCTCCTACAATGAGCAGTTCTTC
>TRBJ1-1|TRBV28|-|-
CASSSTGLDTEAFF
TGTGCCAGCAGTTCAACAGGGTTGGACACTGAAGCTTTCTTT
>TRBJ1-2|TRBV30|-|-
CAWGQEAPPFYGYTF
TGTGCCTGGGGCCAAGAAGCACCCCCTTTCTATGGCTACACCTTC
>TRBJ2-7|TRBV30|TRBD1|-
CASPGDRAYEQYF
TGTGCCTCCCCAGGGGACAGGGCCTACGAGCAGTACTTC
>TRBJ2-2|TRBV19|TRBD2|-
CASTTGLGRTGELFF
TGTGCCAGTACCACGGGACTAGGTCGCACCGGGGAGCTGTTTTTT
>TRBJ1-5|TRBV2|-|-
CASSEIRGPSQPQHF
TGTGCCAGCAGTGAAATCAGGGGTCCTAGTCAGCCCCAGCATTTT
>TRBJ2-7|TRBV28|TRBD2|once
CASSVPGTREQYF
TGTGCCAGCAGTGTCCCCGGGACTAGGGAGCAGTACTTC
>TRBJ2-1|TRBV5-6|-|-
CASSHAGYNEQFF
TGTGCCAGCAGCCACGCGGGTTACAATGAGCAGTTCTTC
>TRBJ1-3|TRBV7-8|-|-
CASSLVGRSLSGNTIYF
TGTGCCAGCAGCTTAGTCGGCAGGTCGCTCTCTGGAAACACCATATATTTT
>TRBJ2-7|TRBV19|-|-
CASSFSEGYEQYF
TGTGCCAGTAGTTTTTCAGAGGGCTACGAGCAGTACTTC
>TRBJ2-7|TRBV25-1|TRBD1|-
CASSATGGTYVEQYF
TGTGCCAGCAGTGCAACAGGGGGCACTTATGTCGAGCAGTACTTC
>TRBJ1-1|TRBV28|-|-
CASSSPASNTEAFF
TGTGCCAGCAGTTCCCCCGCGTCGAACACTGAAGCTTTCTTT
>TRBJ2-1|TRBV7-3|TRBD2|-
CASSFAGGEQFF
TGTGCCAGCAGCTTTGCGGGAGGTGAGCAGTTCTTC
>TRBJ1-2|TRBV5-4|-|-
CASSLQGVNGYTF
TGTGCCAGCAGCTTACAGGGAGTTAATGGCTACACCTTC
>TRBJ2-3|TRBV7-2|TRBD2|-
CASSGGGASTDTQYF
TGTGCCAGCAGCGGGGGGGGAGCTAGCACAGATACGCAGTATTTT
>TRBJ1-1|TRBV7-2|-|-
CASSLAPGLATEAFF
TGTGCCAGCAGCTTAGCCCCGGGTTTAGCCACTGAAGCTTTCTTT
>TRBJ2-7|TRBV16|TRBD2|once
CASSQSPASGIYEQYF
TGTGCCAGCAGCCAATCGCCGGCTAGCGGGATCTACGAGCAGTACTTC
>TRBJ2-1|TRBV28|-|-
CASSLGVPNEQFF
TGTGCCAGCAGTTTGGGAGTGCCCAATGAGCAGTTCTTC
>TRBJ2-5|TRBV5-4|-|-
CASSSKGNQETQYF
TGTGCCAGCAGCTCGAAGGGGAACCAAGAGACCCAGTACTTC
>TRBJ1-2|TRBV19|-|-
CASSLDFYGYTF
TGTGCCAGTAGCCTAGACTTCTATGGCTACACCTTC